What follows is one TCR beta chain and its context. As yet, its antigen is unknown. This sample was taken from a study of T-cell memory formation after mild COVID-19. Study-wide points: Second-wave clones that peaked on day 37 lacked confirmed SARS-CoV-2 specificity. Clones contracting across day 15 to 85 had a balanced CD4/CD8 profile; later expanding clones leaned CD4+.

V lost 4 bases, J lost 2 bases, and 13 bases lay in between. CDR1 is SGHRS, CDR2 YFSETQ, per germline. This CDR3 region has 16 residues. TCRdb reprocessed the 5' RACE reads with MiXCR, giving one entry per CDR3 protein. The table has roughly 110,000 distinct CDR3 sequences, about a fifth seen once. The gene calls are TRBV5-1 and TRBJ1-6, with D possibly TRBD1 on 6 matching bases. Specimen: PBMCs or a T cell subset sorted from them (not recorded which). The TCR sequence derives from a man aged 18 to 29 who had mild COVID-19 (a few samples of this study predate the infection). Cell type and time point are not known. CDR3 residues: CASSPRGAPYNSPLHF. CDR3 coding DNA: TGCGCCAGCAGCCCGAGGGGGGCCCCCTATAATTCACCCCTCCACTTT.